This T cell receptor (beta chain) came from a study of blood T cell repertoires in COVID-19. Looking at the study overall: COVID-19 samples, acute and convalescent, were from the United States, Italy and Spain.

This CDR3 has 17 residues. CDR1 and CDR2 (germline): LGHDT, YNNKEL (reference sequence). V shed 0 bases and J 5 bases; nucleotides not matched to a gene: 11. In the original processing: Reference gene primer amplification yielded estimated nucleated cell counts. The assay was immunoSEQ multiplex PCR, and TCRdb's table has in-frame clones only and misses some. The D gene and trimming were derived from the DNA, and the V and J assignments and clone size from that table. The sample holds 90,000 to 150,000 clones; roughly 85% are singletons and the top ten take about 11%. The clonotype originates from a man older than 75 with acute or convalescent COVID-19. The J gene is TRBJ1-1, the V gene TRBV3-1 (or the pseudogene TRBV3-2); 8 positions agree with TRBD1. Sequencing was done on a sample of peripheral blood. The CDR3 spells CASSQDRAGGARTEAFF. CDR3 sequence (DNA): TGTGCCAGCAGCCAAGATCGAGCAGGGGGCGCGAGAACTGAAGCTTTCTTT.